This TCR beta chain was sequenced during a study of a mutant IDH1 vaccine in newly diagnosed glioma. On the study more broadly: The first vaccination came 4-6 weeks after radiotherapy alone, or with temozolomide cycles. Previous treatment comprised radiotherapy, temozolomide, or both, mostly both.

In germline, CDR1 is MNHEY, CDR2 SMNVEV (reference sequence). V was pared by 5 bases and J by 2 bases, with 12 bases of the junction left unmatched. The CDR3 runs to 16 residues. Libraries were prepared by immunoSEQ multiplex PCR; TCRdb keeps only in-frame clonotypes and omits some of them. The profile shows tens of thousands of clones, under 80% of them singletons. Concerning this clone itself: What it binds is unknown.

The time point: week 11, during vaccination. Vaccinated patients received 300 ug of mutant IDH1 20-mer peptide per dose, with topical imiquimod. The sequence came from a man aged 18 to 35 with glioma. Some clones in this sample may be carry-over from other donors' samples. This rearrangement joins TRBV27 to TRBJ2-7; 7 bases fit TRBD2. The specimen was peripheral blood mononuclear cells (PBMCs), collected from a glioma patient whose treatment included an IDH1 peptide vaccine. Here the CDR3 DNA reads TGTGCCAGCAGTCCGACGACTAGCCGTACTCCCTACGAGCAGTACTTC. Translating it yields CASSPTTSRTPYEQYF.